This TCR beta chain originates from a study of T cells expressing NK-cell markers. Overall study context: Seven donors tested HCMV-seropositive and one tested seronegative among the eight sequenced. Study observations and caveats: Of the CD8+ T cells in more than five donors, roughly 1.0-7.5% belonged to dominant NKG2C+ clonotypes.

The CDR3 is made up of 16 amino acids. A remark on this clonotype: Its antigen is unidentified.

Generation of TCR beta cDNA was performed by 5'RACE template switching incorporating UMIs. TCRdb reanalyzed the 5' RACE reads and collapses them to one entry per CDR3 protein, without DNA. This repertoire includes roughly 430,000 distinct CDR3 sequences. V is TRBV12-3 or TRBV12-4 and J is TRBJ2-1; TCRdb designates TRBD2, a call that cannot be tested without DNA. Sample: blood T cells: a sorted CD56 or NKG2C T cell subset, CD4+ or CD8+ T cells, or bulk PBMC T cells (not recorded which). The sequence came from a woman between 18 and 70 years old in good health. CDR3: CASSLPGLSSYNEQFF.